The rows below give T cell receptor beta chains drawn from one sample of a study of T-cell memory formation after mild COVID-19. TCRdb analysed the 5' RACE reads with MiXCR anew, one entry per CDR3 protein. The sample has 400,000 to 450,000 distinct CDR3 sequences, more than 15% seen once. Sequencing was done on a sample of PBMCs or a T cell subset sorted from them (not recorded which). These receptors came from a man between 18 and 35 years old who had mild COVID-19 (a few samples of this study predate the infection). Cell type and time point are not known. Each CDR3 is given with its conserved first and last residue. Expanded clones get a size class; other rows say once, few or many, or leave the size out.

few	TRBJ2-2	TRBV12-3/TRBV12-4	CASSFYQGWTGELFF
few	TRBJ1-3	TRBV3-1	CATTTMHSGNTIYF
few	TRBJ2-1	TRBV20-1	CSARDVERGASYNEQFF
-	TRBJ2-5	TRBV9	CASSPAPTEPSTQYF
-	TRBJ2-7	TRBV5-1	CASSGGSIGNEQYF
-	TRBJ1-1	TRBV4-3	CASSQVPGGGNTEAFF
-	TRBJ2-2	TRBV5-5	CASSLGGLARPTGELFF
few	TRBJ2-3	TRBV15	CATSSSKGDTQYF
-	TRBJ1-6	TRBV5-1	CASSSGIAGVDNSPLHF
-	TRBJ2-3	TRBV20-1	CSAWSRFRDTQYF
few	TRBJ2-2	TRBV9	CASNLLPDRPNTGELFF
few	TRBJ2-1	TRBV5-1	CASSLNRDKAQFF
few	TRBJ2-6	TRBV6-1	CASTTNSGANVLTF
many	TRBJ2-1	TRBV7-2	CASSLVLRGGNEQFF
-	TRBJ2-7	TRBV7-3	CASSLKPGQSYEQYF
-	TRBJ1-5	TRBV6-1	CASMSGRQPQHF
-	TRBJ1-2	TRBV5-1	CASSLVPQEGYTF
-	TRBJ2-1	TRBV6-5	CASSYYGYRSYNEQFF
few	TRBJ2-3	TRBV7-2	CASSSFAGGAGDTQYF
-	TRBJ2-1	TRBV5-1	CASSLAPTQNRVNEQFF
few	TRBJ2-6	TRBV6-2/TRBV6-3	CASRVDGSANVLTF
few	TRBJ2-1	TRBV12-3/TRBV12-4	CASTLRGNEQFF
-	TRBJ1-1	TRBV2	CAGNLVESTEAFF
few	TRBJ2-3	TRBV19	CASSISLEQDRTDTQYF
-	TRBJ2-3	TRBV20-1	CSARDLTRGLTDTQYF
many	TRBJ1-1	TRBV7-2	CASSLVTGGGTEAFF
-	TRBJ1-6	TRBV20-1	CSASPRGFRSPLHF
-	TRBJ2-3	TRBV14	CASSQVGTSPDTQYF
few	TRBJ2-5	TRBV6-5	CASSYKGGETQYF
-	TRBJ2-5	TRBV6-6	CASTTQAGRRETQYF
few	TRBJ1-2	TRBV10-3	CAISYRQGDGYTF
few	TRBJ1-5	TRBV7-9	CASSLVRSGIDSNQPQHF
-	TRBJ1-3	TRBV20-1	CSARGLTGVEGNTIYF
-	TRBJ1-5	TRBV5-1	CASSLGTGSNQPQHF
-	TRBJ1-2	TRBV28	CASSRGNRGLYGYTF
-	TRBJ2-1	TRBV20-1	CSAADRLASNEQFF
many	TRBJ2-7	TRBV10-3	CAISPGTGHPYEQYF
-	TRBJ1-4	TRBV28	CASSFQGAANEKLFF
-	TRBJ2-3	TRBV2	CASSPPWDTQYF
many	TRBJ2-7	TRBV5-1	CASSPQTGPQEKYF
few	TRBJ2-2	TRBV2	CASSSPLNLRDTGELFF
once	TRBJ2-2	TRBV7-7	CASSPGGRELFF
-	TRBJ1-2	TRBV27	CASSFRGRTF
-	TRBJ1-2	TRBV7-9	CASSQKDSYGYTF
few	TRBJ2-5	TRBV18	CASSPSEGLQETQYF
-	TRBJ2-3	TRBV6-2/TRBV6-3	CASLGGLSTDTQYF
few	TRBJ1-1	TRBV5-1	CASSIGTAVMNTEAFF
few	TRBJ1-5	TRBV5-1	CASSQWDSVRQPQHF
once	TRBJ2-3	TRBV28	CASTLLPGLAEHTQYF
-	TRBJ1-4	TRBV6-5	CASSSPGQGPRKLFF
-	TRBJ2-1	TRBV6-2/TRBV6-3	CASRQASREQFF
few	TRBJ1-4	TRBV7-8	CASSLARGGLREKLFF
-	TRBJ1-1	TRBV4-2	CASSQDPQGDTEAFF
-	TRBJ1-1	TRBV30	CAWSASGGFGKAFF
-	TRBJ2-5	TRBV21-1	CASSMGHRAYF